The text below deals with one TCR beta chain. Isolated RNA was reverse transcribed in full, so expressed TCRB transcripts were sequenced. Sequenced by immunoSEQ multiplex PCR; TCRdb stores in-frame clones only, minus some. The sample comprises about 620,000 clones, 15% of which are singletons, and about 0.086% rests with the top ten. Isolation of CD4+ naive, central memory, regulatory and stem cell-like memory cells was achieved by sorting via CD45RO/CCR7/CD25/CD127/CD95/CD27. CDR1 is KGHSH, CDR2 LQKENI, per germline. This CDR3 spans 15 amino acids. V was clipped by 2 bases and J by 4 bases, with 12 bases between them. The data are from a study of beta chain features in type 1 diabetes.

The receptor was isolated from a man aged 18 to 30 in good health. Sequenced input: naive CD4+ T cells from blood. The chain carries TRBV18 and TRBJ1-3; D unclear. CDR3 sequence (DNA): TGTGCCAGCTCACCAGCGGCGAATTTAGGAAACACCATATATTTT. It yields the protein CASSPAANLGNTIYF.